The clone carrying this T cell receptor beta chain was recorded once. TCRdb's copy holds only in-frame clones and misses some; the assay was immunoSEQ multiplex PCR. The data show under 80,000 clones, about 73% seen once. This specimen belongs to a study of memory CD4+ T cells and cytomegalovirus serostatus. Single viable CD3+CD4+CD8-CD45RO+ cells were sorted as the memory CD4+ T cells. The specimen was memory CD4+ T cells from blood. The sequence derives from an adult in good health and CMV-seropositive.

The CDR3 DNA reads TGTGCTAGTGGTTTGGGAGGGGGAAACACTGAAGCTTTCTTT. Protein sequence: CASGLGGGNTEAFF. The chain carries TRBV12-5 and TRBJ1-1; tentative D call: TRBD1 (6 bases). V lost 1 base to trimming and J lost 2 bases, with 8 bases between them. Per the germline V gene, CDR1 is LGHNT and CDR2 is FRNRAP. The CDR3 runs to 14 residues.